These T cell receptor beta chains were read from a single sample in a study of PD-1 blockade in mismatch repair-deficient tumors. Some clones are missing from TCRdb's copy, which holds only in-frame ones; the method was immunoSEQ multiplex PCR. The sample consists of approximately 50,000 clones, roughly 80% of them appearing once. Material: peripheral blood, obtained 4 weeks after starting pembrolizumab. The receptors stem from an adult with mismatch repair-deficient cancer. CDR3s include the opening cysteine and the closing phenylalanine or tryptophan. The D gene is left open where the match is weak. Rows may omit the clone size; those that give it use once, few, many or a size class.

j_gene: TRBJ1-5; v_gene: TRBV27; abundance: -; d_gene: -; CDR3aa: CASSSEGLSGRSNQPQHF; CDR3nt: TGTGCCAGCAGTTCAGAGGGACTCAGCGGACGTAGCAATCAGCCCCAGCATTTT
j_gene: TRBJ1-1; v_gene: TRBV5-6; abundance: medium-sized; d_gene: -; CDR3aa: CASSLRQLMNTEAFF; CDR3nt: TGTGCCAGCAGCTTGAGACAGCTCATGAACACTGAAGCTTTCTTT
j_gene: TRBJ1-1; v_gene: TRBV19; abundance: -; d_gene: -; CDR3aa: CASSVREINTEAFF; CDR3nt: TGTGCCAGTAGCGTCCGTGAGATTAACACTGAAGCTTTCTTT
j_gene: TRBJ2-7; v_gene: TRBV14; abundance: -; d_gene: -; CDR3aa: CASSPTGTNAYEQYF; CDR3nt: TGTGCCAGCAGCCCAACCGGGACCAACGCCTACGAGCAGTACTTC
j_gene: TRBJ1-2; v_gene: TRBV5-1; abundance: few; d_gene: -; CDR3aa: CASSSGTDYGYTF; CDR3nt: TGCGCCAGCAGTTCCGGGACGGACTATGGCTACACCTTC
j_gene: TRBJ2-1; v_gene: TRBV12-5; abundance: -; d_gene: TRBD2; CDR3aa: CASGLREGSGEQFF; CDR3nt: TGTGCTAGTGGTTTGCGGGAGGGGTCGGGTGAGCAGTTCTTC
j_gene: TRBJ2-5; v_gene: TRBV5-6; abundance: -; d_gene: TRBD2; CDR3aa: CASSLALAGTETQYF; CDR3nt: TGTGCCAGCAGCTTGGCACTAGCGGGAACGGAGACCCAGTACTTC
j_gene: TRBJ2-6; v_gene: TRBV5-5; abundance: -; d_gene: -; CDR3aa: CASSLWSASAGANVLTF; CDR3nt: TGTGCCAGCAGCTTGTGGTCAGCCTCAGCTGGGGCCAACGTCCTGACTTTC
j_gene: TRBJ2-3; v_gene: TRBV30; abundance: -; d_gene: -; CDR3aa: CAWKWGIWSDTQYF; CDR3nt: TGTGCCTGGAAATGGGGGATTTGGTCAGATACGCAGTATTTT
j_gene: TRBJ2-5; v_gene: TRBV5-4; abundance: -; d_gene: TRBD2; CDR3aa: CASSKGTSGQETQYF; CDR3nt: TGTGCCAGCAGCAAGGGGACTAGCGGCCAAGAGACCCAGTACTTC
j_gene: TRBJ2-7; v_gene: TRBV29-1; abundance: -; d_gene: -; CDR3aa: CSAGPSQSYEQYF; CDR3nt: TGCAGCGCCGGACCTTCCCAGTCCTACGAGCAGTACTTC
j_gene: TRBJ1-2; v_gene: TRBV6-1; abundance: -; d_gene: -; CDR3aa: CASTISDSRFYTF; CDR3nt: TGTGCCAGCACCATTTCGGACAGCCGTTTCTACACCTTC
j_gene: TRBJ2-7; v_gene: TRBV2; abundance: -; d_gene: TRBD2; CDR3aa: CASSEGGSIVYEQYF; CDR3nt: TGTGCCAGCAGTGAAGGCGGGAGCATCGTCTACGAGCAGTACTTC
j_gene: TRBJ2-1; v_gene: TRBV11-2; abundance: -; d_gene: -; CDR3aa: CASSSWAPVGHEQFF; CDR3nt: TGTGCCAGCAGCTCCTGGGCCCCAGTGGGGCATGAGCAGTTCTTC
j_gene: TRBJ2-1; v_gene: TRBV4-1; abundance: -; d_gene: -; CDR3aa: CASSQDPGEGDEQFF; CDR3nt: TGCGCCAGCAGCCAAGACCCCGGGGAGGGGGATGAGCAGTTCTTC
j_gene: TRBJ2-1; v_gene: TRBV7-9; abundance: few; d_gene: -; CDR3aa: CASIPGRTGGEQFF; CDR3nt: TGTGCCAGCATACCGGGACGAACGGGTGGGGAGCAGTTCTTC